The sequence of this T cell receptor (beta chain) was determined in a study of blood T cell repertoires in COVID-19. The assay was immunoSEQ multiplex PCR, and TCRdb's table has in-frame clones only and misses some. The sample records some 150,000 clones, about 88% being singletons. CDR3 size: 13 residues. Trimming cost V 6 bases and J 7 bases, with 15 bases left between them. The sample consisted of peripheral blood. The V and J genes are TRBV12-3 or TRBV12-4 and TRBJ1-2; D might be TRBD1 (5 bases). This clonotype originated in a woman older than 75 in a cohort sampled during active or convalescent COVID-19. The CDR3 sequence is CASSRPGFSGYTF. CDR3 DNA: TGTGCCAGCAGCAGACCAGGGTTCTCTGGCTACACCTTC.